This T cell receptor (beta chain) was sequenced for a study of glioma-infiltrating T cells after dendritic cell vaccination. Clones were sequenced by immunoSEQ multiplex PCR, and TCRdb holds only the in-frame ones, with some missing. The repertoire holds 80,000 to 100,000 clones, with about 79% as singletons. Per germline, CDR1 SGDLS and CDR2 YYNGEE. The V end was cut by 0 bases, the J end by 4 bases, with 13 bases between. The CDR3 spans 15 residues. This TCR came from a human donor with glioblastoma. Source: blood, taken before dendritic cell vaccination. The chain carries TRBV9 and TRBJ1-2; possibly TRBD1 for D (6 bases). The CDR3 is CASSVDAGASYGYTF. The CDR3 region has the DNA TGTGCCAGCAGCGTAGACGCGGGGGCGTCCTATGGCTACACCTTC.